These 13 T cell receptor beta chains were all obtained from the same sample, sequenced in a study of cytomegalovirus exposure and HLA in healthy donors. Repertoires were generated with immunoSEQ multiplex PCR, while TCRdb's copy carries only in-frame clones and drops some. The sample lists some 90,000 clones, roughly 89% occurring once. Sequencing was performed on PBMCs. Receptor source: a woman in her twenties or thirties in good health and CMV-seronegative.

This chain connects TRBV2 to TRBJ2-7; 10 bases line up with TRBD2. V gave up 6 bases and J gave up 3 bases; unmatched junction bases: 8. The length of the CDR3 is 15 residues. The V gene's germline CDR1 is SNHLY and CDR2 FYNNEI. This CDR3 reads CASRVLAGANYEQYF. CDR3 in DNA: TGTGCCAGCAGGGTCCTAGCGGGAGCCAACTACGAGCAGTACTTC.

The V and J genes are TRBV29-1 and TRBJ2-1; D ambiguous. V lost 0 bases and J lost 6, with 12 bases in between. In germline, CDR1 is SQVTM, CDR2 ANQGSEA. The CDR3 spans 14 residues. CDR3 coding DNA: TGCAGCGTTGAAGATCAAATTAGTGTCAATGAGCAGTTCTTC. This translates into CSVEDQISVNEQFF.

This chain connects TRBV5-6 to TRBJ2-2, with 8 positions matching TRBD2. V lost 4 bases and J lost 5; bases outside the gene matches: 13. The length of the CDR3 is 17 residues. CDR1 and CDR2 from the germline V gene are SGHDT and YYEEEE. This CDR3 is CASSPTPGGPRTGELFF. CDR3 in DNA: TGTGCCAGCAGCCCTACTCCGGGGGGGCCGAGAACCGGGGAGCTGTTTTTT.

The genes are TRBV10-2 and TRBJ2-7; TRBD1 aligns across 10 bases. CDR3 length: 13 residues. Germline V gives CDR1 WSHSY, CDR2 SAAADI. V shed 11 bases and J 0 bases; nucleotides not matched to a gene: 4. DNA for the CDR3: TGCGCCGGGACAGGGGTGGACTCCTACGAGCAGTACTTC. Translated: CAGTGVDSYEQYF.

The chain joins TRBV7-9 to TRBJ2-7; maybe TRBD2 (6 bases). The CDR3 loop spans 16 amino acids. CDR1 and CDR2 (germline): SEHNR, FQNEAQ (reference sequence). Trimming left V 1 base short and J 4 bases short, with 17 bases between. The chain's CDR3 is CASSLGGLGAGYEQYF. The CDR3 region has the DNA TGTGCCAGCAGCTTAGGGGGACTCGGGGCGGGGTACGAGCAGTACTTC.

The gene calls are TRBV28 and TRBJ1-2; a weak D match, TRBD1 (6 bases). Trimming removed 7 bases from V and 5 bases from J, with 26 bases in between. Germline CDR1 MDHEN, CDR2 SYDVKM. This CDR3 has 17 residues. CDR3 sequence: CASTLGMSGGEWYGYTF. As DNA, the CDR3 is TGTGCCAGCACCCTAGGGATGTCGGGGGGCGAGTGGTATGGCTACACCTTC.

This clone was counted a few times. The genes are TRBV6-1 and TRBJ2-7; 7 nucleotides agree with TRBD1. CDR1 is MNHNS and CDR2 is SASEGT in the germline V gene. The CDR3 totals 14 residues. The V and J ends lost 8 bases and 2 bases, in that order; junction bases with no gene match: 9. The CDR3 spells CASELRQGTYEQYF. DNA for the CDR3: TGTGCCAGCGAACTGAGACAGGGCACCTACGAGCAGTACTTC.

Written as DNA, the CDR3 is TGTGCCAGTAGTAGAACTAGCGGGGTTCCCTCTGGGGCCAACGTCCTGACTTTC. This sequence encodes CASSRTSGVPSGANVLTF. The V and J genes are TRBV19 and TRBJ2-6; 10 bases fit TRBD2. V lost 4 bases to trimming and J lost 0 bases; unmatched junction nucleotides: 6. The germline gives CDR1 LNHDA, CDR2 SQIVND (reference sequence). This CDR3 region has 18 residues.

The chain has TRBV27 and TRBJ2-7; no firm D call. Per the germline V gene, CDR1 is MNHEY and CDR2 is SMNVEV (reference sequence). The CDR3 is 13 amino acids. V was trimmed by 11 bases and J by 0 bases, leaving 14 bases between them. CDR3 in DNA: TGTGCCTCCTACAGCCTCAACTCCTACGAGCAGTACTTC. It encodes CASYSLNSYEQYF.

CDR3 DNA: TGTGCCAGCAGCTTACACGACAGTAGTTATGGCTACACCTTC. Translating it yields CASSLHDSSYGYTF. The genes are TRBV7-9 and TRBJ1-2; tentative D call: TRBD1 (5 bases). Germline CDR1 reads SEHNR; CDR2 reads FQNEAQ (reference sequence). The length of the CDR3 is 14 residues. V dropped 2 bases and J dropped 5 bases, with 12 bases sitting between them.

The chain combines TRBV27 with TRBJ2-5; 10 bases fit TRBD1. V lost 10 bases, J lost 4 bases, and 15 bases stayed unmatched. In germline, CDR1 is MNHEY, CDR2 SMNVEV (reference sequence). CDR3 length: 16 amino acids. CDR3 sequence reads: CANLNRDRGLGETQYF. Here the CDR3 DNA reads TGTGCCAACCTAAACCGGGACAGGGGACTCGGAGAGACCCAGTACTTC.

V is TRBV2 and J is TRBJ1-4; weak D call: TRBD1 (5 bases). Per the germline V gene, CDR1 is SNHLY and CDR2 is FYNNEI. V lost 4 bases and J 6 bases, leaving 15 bases between the germline ends. The CDR3 loop spans 15 amino acids. Written as DNA, the CDR3 is TGTGCCAGCAGTGGGGGCGGGAATCCCTATGAAAAACTGTTTTTT. Its translation: CASSGGGNPYEKLFF. The complete variable domain, with remaining parts taken from reference TRBV2 and TRBJ1-4, reads EPEVTQTPSHQVTQMGQEVILRCVPISNHLYFYWYRQILGQKVEFLVSFYNNEISEKSEIFDDQFSVERPDGSNFTLKIRSTKLEDSAMYFCASSGGGNPYEKLFFGSGTQLSVL.

The gene calls are TRBV6-6 and TRBJ2-7, with 8 bases identical to TRBD2. Germline V lookup: CDR1 MNHNY, CDR2 SVGAGI (reference sequence). The junction had 12 bases not matched to a gene; V was cut back by 6 bases and J by 2 bases. The CDR3 has 16 residues. CDR3 coding DNA: TGTGCCAGCAGGTCTCTCGGGAGGGGGACCGCCTACGAGCAGTACTTC. Protein: CASRSLGRGTAYEQYF.